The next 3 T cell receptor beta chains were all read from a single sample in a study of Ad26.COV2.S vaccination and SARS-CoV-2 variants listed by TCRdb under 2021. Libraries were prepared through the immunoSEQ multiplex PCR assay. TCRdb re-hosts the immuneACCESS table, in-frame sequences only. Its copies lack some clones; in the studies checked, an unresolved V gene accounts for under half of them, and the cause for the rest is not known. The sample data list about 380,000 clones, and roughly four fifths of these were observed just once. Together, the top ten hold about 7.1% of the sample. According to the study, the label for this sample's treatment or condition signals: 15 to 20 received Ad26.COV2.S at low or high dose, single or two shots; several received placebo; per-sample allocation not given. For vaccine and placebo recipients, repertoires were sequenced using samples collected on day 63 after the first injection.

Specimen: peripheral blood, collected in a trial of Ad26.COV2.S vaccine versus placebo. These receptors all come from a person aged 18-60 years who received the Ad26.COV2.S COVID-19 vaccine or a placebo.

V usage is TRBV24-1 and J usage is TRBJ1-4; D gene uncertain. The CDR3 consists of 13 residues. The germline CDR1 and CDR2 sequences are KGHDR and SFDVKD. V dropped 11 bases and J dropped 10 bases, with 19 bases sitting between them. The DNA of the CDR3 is TGTGCCATTCCGATACCTCCGTCGGGAAAACTGTTTTTT. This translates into CAIPIPPSGKLFF.

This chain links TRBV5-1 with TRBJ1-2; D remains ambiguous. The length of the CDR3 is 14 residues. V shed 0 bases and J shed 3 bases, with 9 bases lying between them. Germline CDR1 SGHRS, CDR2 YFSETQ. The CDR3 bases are TGCGCCAGCAGCTTGGTCGGCAGAGACTATGGCTACACCTTC. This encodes CASSLVGRDYGYTF. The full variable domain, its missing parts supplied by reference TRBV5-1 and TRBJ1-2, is KAGVTQTPRYLIKTRGQQVTLSCSPISGHRSVSWYQQTPGQGLQFLFEYFSETQRNKGNFPGRFSGRQFSNSRSEMNVSTLELGDSALYLCASSLVGRDYGYTFGSGTRLTVV.

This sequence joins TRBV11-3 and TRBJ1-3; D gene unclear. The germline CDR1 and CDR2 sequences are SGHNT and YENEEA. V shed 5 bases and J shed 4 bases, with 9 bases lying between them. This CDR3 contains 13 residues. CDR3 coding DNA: TGTGCCAGCAGCCCCCCTAACGGAAACACCATATATTTT. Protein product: CASSPPNGNTIYF.